This T cell receptor beta chain comes out of a study of blood T cell repertoires in COVID-19. V gave up 9 bases and J gave up 4 bases, with 17 bases separating them. Germline V gene lookup returns CDR1 LNHNV and CDR2 YYDKDF (reference sequence). The CDR3 sequence is 14 residues long. Clones were sequenced by immunoSEQ multiplex PCR, and TCRdb holds only the in-frame ones, with some missing. The sample lists 75,000 to 95,000 clones, about 85% occurring once. The chain carries TRBV15 and TRBJ2-3, with D maybe TRBD2 (7 bases). This TCR derives from a man at least 80 years old with active or convalescent COVID-19. Sequenced input: peripheral blood. The DNA of the CDR3 is TGTGCCACGGGGGCTCAGGGAGGGGCAGATACGCAGTATTTT. It translates to CATGAQGGADTQYF.